The rows below give T cell receptor beta chains drawn from one sample of a study of beta chain features in type 1 diabetes. TCRdb's copy holds only in-frame clones and misses some; the assay was immunoSEQ multiplex PCR. The table shows just over 150,000 clones, with over 8.5% occurring only once. Material for sequencing was central memory CD4+ T cells from blood. The receptors were gathered from a man aged 18 to 30 in good health. Both conserved end residues are part of each CDR3. Each record gives: clone size, D gene, J gene, V gene, CDR3 protein, CDR3 DNA. D genes are given only for firm matches. The size field is filled for only some rows; it gives once, few, many or a size class.

clone_size: few; d_call: -; j_call: TRBJ2-6; v_call: TRBV9; cdr3_aa: CASSVFWTTSGANVLTF; cdr3_nt: TGTGCCAGCAGCGTATTTTGGACAACCTCTGGGGCCAACGTCCTGACTTTC
clone_size: -; d_call: -; j_call: TRBJ1-5; v_call: TRBV30; cdr3_aa: CAWSVPEGAQPQHF; cdr3_nt: TGTGCCTGGAGTGTACCGGAGGGTGCTCAGCCCCAGCATTTT
clone_size: -; d_call: -; j_call: TRBJ2-7; v_call: TRBV7-2; cdr3_aa: CASSYNLGRDEQYF; cdr3_nt: TGTGCCAGCAGCTATAACCTGGGTCGGGACGAGCAGTACTTC
clone_size: few; d_call: -; j_call: TRBJ2-5; v_call: TRBV13; cdr3_aa: CASSSRSIRALSLKTQYF; cdr3_nt: TGTGCCAGCAGCTCACGATCCATCAGGGCGCTATCGTTGAAGACCCAGTACTTC
clone_size: -; d_call: -; j_call: TRBJ2-3; v_call: TRBV10-3; cdr3_aa: CAISESSGTDTQYF; cdr3_nt: TGTGCCATCAGTGAGTCTAGCGGCACAGATACGCAGTATTTT
clone_size: -; d_call: -; j_call: TRBJ1-2; v_call: TRBV4-1; cdr3_aa: CASSQVNSNYGYTF; cdr3_nt: TGCGCCAGCAGCCAAGTTAACTCTAACTATGGCTACACCTTC
clone_size: -; d_call: TRBD2; j_call: TRBJ2-7; v_call: TRBV25-1; cdr3_aa: CASHYFRGGSSEQYF; cdr3_nt: TGTGCCAGCCACTACTTTCGTGGCGGGAGTTCCGAGCAGTACTTC
clone_size: few; d_call: -; j_call: TRBJ1-5; v_call: TRBV2; cdr3_aa: CASSSYGNQPQHF; cdr3_nt: TGTGCCAGCAGTTCCTACGGCAATCAGCCCCAGCATTTT
clone_size: few; d_call: -; j_call: TRBJ2-6; v_call: TRBV25-1; cdr3_aa: CASSAHTGQNVLTF; cdr3_nt: TGTGCCAGCAGTGCACATACCGGACAGAACGTCCTGACTTTC
clone_size: many; d_call: -; j_call: TRBJ2-1; v_call: TRBV7-9; cdr3_aa: CASSLLTSNHEQFF; cdr3_nt: TGTGCCAGCAGCTTGCTAACTAGCAACCATGAGCAGTTCTTC
clone_size: -; d_call: -; j_call: TRBJ1-5; v_call: TRBV7-9; cdr3_aa: CASSATGTSSNQPQHF; cdr3_nt: TGTGCCAGCAGTGCAACCGGGACTTCGAGCAATCAGCCCCAGCATTTT
clone_size: -; d_call: TRBD2; j_call: TRBJ2-6; v_call: TRBV5-1; cdr3_aa: CASSLGPIVAGGANVLTF; cdr3_nt: TGCGCCAGCAGCTTGGGGCCCATTGTAGCGGGTGGTGCCAACGTCCTGACTTTC
clone_size: few; d_call: -; j_call: TRBJ1-6; v_call: TRBV7-2; cdr3_aa: CASSLESDRSPLHF; cdr3_nt: TGTGCCAGCAGCTTAGAGAGCGATCGTTCACCCCTCCACTTT
clone_size: few; d_call: -; j_call: TRBJ2-4; v_call: TRBV18; cdr3_aa: CASSLGQLAKNIQYF; cdr3_nt: TGTGCCAGCTCCCTCGGACAGCTAGCCAAAAACATTCAGTACTTC
clone_size: -; d_call: TRBD1; j_call: TRBJ2-2; v_call: TRBV4-2; cdr3_aa: CASSHRDSGTGELFF; cdr3_nt: TGTGCCAGCAGCCACCGGGACAGCGGCACCGGGGAGCTGTTTTTT
clone_size: -; d_call: TRBD1; j_call: TRBJ2-5; v_call: TRBV4-2; cdr3_aa: CASSQDSSGGGVTQYF; cdr3_nt: TGTGCCAGCAGCCAAGATAGCTCAGGGGGCGGCGTGACCCAGTACTTC
clone_size: few; d_call: TRBD1; j_call: TRBJ1-2; v_call: TRBV7-2; cdr3_aa: CASSLSGNRGRAFYGYTF; cdr3_nt: TGTGCCAGCAGCTTATCTGGGAACAGGGGGAGGGCTTTCTATGGCTACACCTTC
clone_size: -; d_call: TRBD1; j_call: TRBJ1-6; v_call: TRBV10-3; cdr3_aa: CAIRDGTGSSPLHF; cdr3_nt: TGTGCCATCAGGGATGGGACAGGGAGTTCACCCCTCCACTTT
clone_size: -; d_call: TRBD1; j_call: TRBJ2-7; v_call: TRBV6-5; cdr3_aa: CASSTRTGGSYEQYF; cdr3_nt: TGTGCCAGCAGTACCCGGACAGGGGGCTCCTACGAGCAGTACTTC
clone_size: -; d_call: -; j_call: TRBJ1-2; v_call: TRBV6-1; cdr3_aa: CAGRANYGYTF; cdr3_nt: TGTGCCGGCAGGGCCAACTATGGCTACACCTTC
clone_size: -; d_call: TRBD2; j_call: TRBJ2-1; v_call: TRBV20-1; cdr3_aa: CSARAASGLFF; cdr3_nt: TGCAGTGCTAGAGCGGCTAGCGGGCTGTTCTTC
clone_size: few; d_call: -; j_call: TRBJ1-2; v_call: TRBV5-1; cdr3_aa: CASSLEASGNGYTF; cdr3_nt: TGCGCCAGCAGCTTGGAAGCGTCAGGGAATGGCTACACCTTC
clone_size: -; d_call: -; j_call: TRBJ2-3; v_call: TRBV7-9; cdr3_aa: CASSLEGNTQYF; cdr3_nt: TGTGCCAGCAGCTTAGAAGGCAATACGCAGTATTTT
clone_size: few; d_call: -; j_call: TRBJ2-1; v_call: TRBV10-3; cdr3_aa: CAISETFSSYNEQFF; cdr3_nt: TGTGCCATCAGTGAGACTTTCTCCTCCTACAATGAGCAGTTCTTC
clone_size: few; d_call: -; j_call: TRBJ2-2; v_call: TRBV11-1; cdr3_aa: CASSLAGTYGELFF; cdr3_nt: TGTGCCAGCAGCTTAGCAGGGACGTACGGGGAGCTGTTTTTT
clone_size: few; d_call: -; j_call: TRBJ2-4; v_call: TRBV5-1; cdr3_aa: CASSLVSGPPKNIQYF; cdr3_nt: TGCGCCAGCAGCTTGGTGTCAGGTCCACCCAAAAACATTCAGTACTTC
clone_size: -; d_call: TRBD1; j_call: TRBJ2-1; v_call: TRBV7-2; cdr3_aa: CASTEQGARNEQFF; cdr3_nt: TGTGCCAGCACGGAACAGGGGGCGAGGAATGAGCAGTTCTTC
clone_size: many; d_call: TRBD1; j_call: TRBJ1-2; v_call: TRBV27; cdr3_aa: CASSLSGTGNYGYTF; cdr3_nt: TGTGCCAGCAGTTTATCCGGGACAGGGAACTATGGCTACACCTTC
clone_size: -; d_call: -; j_call: TRBJ1-1; v_call: TRBV6-5; cdr3_aa: CASSETRGMAFF; cdr3_nt: TGTGCCAGCAGTGAGACCAGGGGCATGGCTTTCTTT
clone_size: few; d_call: TRBD2; j_call: TRBJ2-3; v_call: TRBV28; cdr3_aa: CASSLSSGGGTYTQYF; cdr3_nt: TGTGCCAGCAGTTTATCGAGCGGGGGAGGCACGTATACGCAGTATTTT
clone_size: few; d_call: TRBD1; j_call: TRBJ1-2; v_call: TRBV7-9; cdr3_aa: CASSKGGQGKLYGYTF; cdr3_nt: TGTGCCAGCAGCAAAGGGGGACAGGGTAAACTCTATGGCTACACCTTC
clone_size: -; d_call: TRBD1; j_call: TRBJ2-1; v_call: TRBV2; cdr3_aa: CAGGQGTYNEQFF; cdr3_nt: TGTGCCGGGGGACAGGGCACCTACAATGAGCAGTTCTTC
clone_size: -; d_call: TRBD2; j_call: TRBJ2-7; v_call: TRBV14; cdr3_aa: CASSQGPRGKSSYEQYF; cdr3_nt: TGTGCCAGCAGCCAAGGGCCGCGGGGGAAGAGCTCCTACGAGCAGTACTTC
clone_size: -; d_call: -; j_call: TRBJ1-4; v_call: TRBV4-2; cdr3_aa: CASSLFVGVDEKLFF; cdr3_nt: TGTGCCAGCAGCCTATTCGTAGGGGTTGATGAAAAACTGTTTTTT
clone_size: -; d_call: -; j_call: TRBJ1-2; v_call: TRBV9; cdr3_aa: CASSVYTGGYGYTF; cdr3_nt: TGTGCCAGCAGCGTATATACCGGGGGGTATGGCTACACCTTC
clone_size: few; d_call: TRBD2; j_call: TRBJ2-1; v_call: TRBV5-1; cdr3_aa: CASSILAGATREQFF; cdr3_nt: TGCGCCAGCAGCATTCTAGCGGGGGCCACTCGTGAGCAGTTCTTC
clone_size: few; d_call: -; j_call: TRBJ2-1; v_call: TRBV11-3; cdr3_aa: CASSLAGTPPYEQFF; cdr3_nt: TGTGCCAGCAGCTTAGCCGGGACTCCTCCGTATGAGCAGTTCTTC
clone_size: many; d_call: -; j_call: TRBJ2-3; v_call: TRBV4-2; cdr3_aa: CASSQEYRHTQYF; cdr3_nt: TGTGCCAGCAGCCAAGAGTATAGGCATACGCAGTATTTT
clone_size: -; d_call: TRBD2; j_call: TRBJ2-7; v_call: TRBV5-1; cdr3_aa: CASSLTSGGTYEQYF; cdr3_nt: TGCGCCAGCAGCTTGACTAGCGGGGGGACCTACGAGCAGTACTTC
clone_size: few; d_call: -; j_call: TRBJ2-1; v_call: TRBV11-2; cdr3_aa: CASSLEPFNEQFF; cdr3_nt: TGTGCCAGCAGCTTAGAACCCTTCAATGAGCAGTTCTTC
clone_size: -; d_call: TRBD2; j_call: TRBJ2-5; v_call: TRBV20-1; cdr3_aa: CSERGVETQYF; cdr3_nt: TGCAGCGAGCGGGGGGTAGAGACCCAGTACTTC